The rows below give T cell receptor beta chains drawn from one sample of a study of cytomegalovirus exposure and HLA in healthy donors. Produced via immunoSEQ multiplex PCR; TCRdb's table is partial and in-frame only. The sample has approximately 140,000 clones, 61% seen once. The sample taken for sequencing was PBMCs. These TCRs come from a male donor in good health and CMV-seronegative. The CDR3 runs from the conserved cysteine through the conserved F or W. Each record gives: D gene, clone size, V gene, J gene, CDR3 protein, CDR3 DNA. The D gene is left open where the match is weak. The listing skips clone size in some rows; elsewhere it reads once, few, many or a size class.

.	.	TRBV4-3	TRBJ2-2	CASSQAVTSPGELFF	TGCGCCAGCAGCCAAGCGGTGACAAGCCCCGGGGAGCTGTTTTTT
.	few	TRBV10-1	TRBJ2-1	CASSESRNWGTNEQFF	TGCGCCAGCAGTGAGTCGCGTAATTGGGGCACCAATGAGCAGTTCTTC
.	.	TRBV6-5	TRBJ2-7	CASLRDHEQYF	TGTGCCAGTCTCCGGGATCACGAGCAGTACTTC
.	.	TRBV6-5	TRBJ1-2	CASRLFRDTNYGYPF	TGTGCCAGCAGACTGTTTCGGGACACCAACTATGGCTACCCCTTC
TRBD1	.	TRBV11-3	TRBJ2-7	CASSPTGVDEQYF	TGTGCCAGCAGCCCGACAGGGGTAGACGAGCAGTACTTC
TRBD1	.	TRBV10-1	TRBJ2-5	CASSSGQDQETQYF	TGCGCCAGCAGTTCCGGACAGGACCAAGAGACCCAGTACTTC
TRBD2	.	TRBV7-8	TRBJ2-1	CASSSFSGGAYNEQFF	TGTGCCAGCAGCTCCTTTAGCGGGGGGGCCTACAATGAGCAGTTCTTC
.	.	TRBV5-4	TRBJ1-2	CASSFDGGYTF	TGTGCCAGCAGCTTTGACGGGGGCTACACCTTC
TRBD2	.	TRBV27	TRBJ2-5	CASSSAGLAGGPGETQYF	TGTGCCAGCAGTTCCGCCGGCCTAGCGGGGGGGCCTGGAGAGACCCAGTACTTC
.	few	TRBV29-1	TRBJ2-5	CSVAAAETQYF	TGCAGCGTTGCAGCGGCCGAGACCCAGTACTTC
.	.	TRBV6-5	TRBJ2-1	CASRPPGVIFYEQFF	TGTGCCAGCAGACCCCCGGGGGTTATCTTCTATGAGCAGTTCTTC
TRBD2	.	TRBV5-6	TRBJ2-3	CASSLWGGTDTQYF	TGTGCCAGCAGCTTGTGGGGGGGGACAGATACGCAGTATTTT
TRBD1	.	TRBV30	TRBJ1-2	CAWSPGRAGGYGYTF	TGTGCCTGGAGTCCCGGGAGGGCAGGGGGGTATGGCTACACCTTC
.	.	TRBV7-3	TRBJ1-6	CASSLTPGGNSPLHF	TGTGCCAGCAGCCTAACCCCCGGGGGTAATTCACCCCTCCACTTT
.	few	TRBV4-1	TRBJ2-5	CASSQAATGETQYF	TGCGCCAGCAGCCAAGCCGCGACGGGGGAGACCCAGTACTTC
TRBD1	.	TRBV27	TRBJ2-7	CASSLTGVYEQYF	TGTGCCAGCAGTTTAACAGGGGTCTACGAGCAGTACTTC
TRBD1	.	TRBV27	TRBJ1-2	CASSPPTGFYGYTF	TGTGCCAGCAGTCCCCCGACAGGGTTCTACGGCTACACCTTC
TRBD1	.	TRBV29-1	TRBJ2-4	CSAGTGVAKNIQYF	TGCAGCGCCGGGACAGGGGTAGCCAAAAACATTCAGTACTTC
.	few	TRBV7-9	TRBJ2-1	CASSLNPLREQFF	TGTGCCAGCAGCTTGAATCCTCTCCGGGAGCAGTTCTTC
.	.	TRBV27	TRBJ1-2	CASRLDSSYTF	TGTGCCAGCAGACTGGACAGTAGCTACACCTTC
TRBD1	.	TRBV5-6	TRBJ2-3	CASSSVRQGALDTQYF	TGTGCCAGCAGCTCCGTACGACAGGGGGCTTTGGATACGCAGTATTTT
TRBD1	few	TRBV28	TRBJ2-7	CASSPGQLYEQYF	TGTGCCAGCAGTCCGGGACAGCTCTACGAGCAGTACTTC
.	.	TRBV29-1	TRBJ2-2	CSVDSPNTGELFF	TGCAGCGTGGACAGCCCGAACACCGGGGAGCTGTTTTTT
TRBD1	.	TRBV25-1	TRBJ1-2	CASSDGTEDGYTF	TGTGCCAGCAGTGACGGGACAGAAGATGGCTACACCTTC
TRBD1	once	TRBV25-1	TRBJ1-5	CASRDRGGNQPQHF	TGTGCCAGCCGGGACAGGGGAGGCAATCAGCCCCAGCATTTT
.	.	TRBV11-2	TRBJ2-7	CASSFTGISYEQYF	TGTGCCAGCAGCTTTACAGGGATCTCCTACGAGCAGTACTTC
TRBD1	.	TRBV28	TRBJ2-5	CASSGTGFDQETQYF	TGTGCCAGCAGTGGGACAGGGTTTGATCAAGAGACCCAGTACTTC
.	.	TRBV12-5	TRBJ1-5	CASGLAQNQPQHF	TGTGCTAGTGGTTTGGCACAAAATCAGCCCCAGCATTTT
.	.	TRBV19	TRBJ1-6	CASSGRLNSPLHF	TGTGCCAGTAGTGGCAGACTAAATTCACCCCTCCACTTT
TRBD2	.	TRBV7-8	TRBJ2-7	CASSLRGRGGGAHEQYF	TGTGCCAGCAGCTTACGGGGTCGGGGCGGGGGGGCCCACGAGCAGTACTTC
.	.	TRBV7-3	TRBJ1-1	CASSLTGQVMNTEAFF	TGTGCCAGCAGCTTGACAGGCCAAGTCATGAACACTGAAGCTTTCTTT
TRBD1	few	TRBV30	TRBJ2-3	CAWMDRGADTQYF	TGTGCCTGGATGGACAGGGGAGCAGATACGCAGTATTTT
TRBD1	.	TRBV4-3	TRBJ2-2	CASSPPPTGGNTGELFF	TGCGCCAGCAGCCCCCCCCCGACAGGGGGCAATACCGGGGAGCTGTTTTTT
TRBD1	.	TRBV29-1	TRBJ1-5	CSAGQGGNQPQHF	TGCAGCGCGGGACAGGGAGGCAATCAGCCCCAGCATTTT
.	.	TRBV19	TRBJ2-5	CASSMGLKETQYF	TGTGCCAGTAGTATGGGGCTAAAGGAGACCCAGTACTTC
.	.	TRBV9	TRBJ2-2	CASSVAGGNTGELFF	TGTGCCAGCAGCGTAGCTGGCGGAAACACCGGGGAGCTGTTTTTT
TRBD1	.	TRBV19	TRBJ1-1	CASSLVQGGGWGWTEAFF	TGTGCCAGTAGTTTGGTACAGGGGGGAGGCTGGGGATGGACTGAAGCTTTCTTT
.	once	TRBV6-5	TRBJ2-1	CASSYSGAGGLMQFF	TGTGCCAGCAGTTACTCAGGGGCAGGGGGACTGATGCAGTTCTTC
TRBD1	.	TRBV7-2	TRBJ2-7	CASSGTGGFYEQYF	TGTGCCAGCAGCGGGACAGGGGGATTCTACGAGCAGTACTTC
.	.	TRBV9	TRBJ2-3	CASSARTTSTDTQYF	TGTGCCAGCAGCGCAAGGACAACTAGCACAGATACGCAGTATTTT
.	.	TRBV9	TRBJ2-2	CASSVASSALNTGELFF	TGTGCCAGCAGCGTAGCGTCCAGCGCCCTGAACACCGGGGAGCTGTTTTTT
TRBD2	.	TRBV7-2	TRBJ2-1	CASRLTSGGFIEQFF	TGTGCCAGCAGGTTAACTAGCGGGGGGTTCATTGAGCAGTTCTTC
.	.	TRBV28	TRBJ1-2	CASRPGQSYYGYTF	TGTGCCAGCAGACCTGGCCAGTCCTACTATGGCTACACCTTC
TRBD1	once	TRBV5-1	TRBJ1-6	CASSLTGGRTNSPLHF	TGCGCCAGCAGCTTGACAGGGGGTAGAACCAATTCACCCCTCCACTTT
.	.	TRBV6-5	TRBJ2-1	CASRPRGANEQFF	TGTGCCAGCAGGCCCCGGGGGGCTAATGAGCAGTTCTTC
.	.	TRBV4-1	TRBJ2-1	CASSHISGAMGEQFF	TGCGCCAGCAGCCATATAAGCGGTGCGATGGGTGAGCAGTTCTTC
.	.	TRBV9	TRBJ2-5	CASSTDSQETQYF	TGTGCCAGCAGCACAGACAGCCAAGAGACCCAGTACTTC
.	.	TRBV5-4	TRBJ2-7	CASSADRTYEQYF	TGTGCCAGCAGCGCCGACAGGACCTACGAGCAGTACTTC
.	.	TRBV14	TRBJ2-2	CASSQEPGDGTGELFF	TGTGCCAGCAGCCAGGAACCGGGAGATGGAACCGGGGAGCTGTTTTTT
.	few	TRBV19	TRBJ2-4	CASSIRGELAKNIQYF	TGTGCCAGTAGTATTCGGGGTGAACTAGCCAAAAACATTCAGTACTTC
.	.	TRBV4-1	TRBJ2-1	CASSPFGADEQFF	TGCGCCAGCAGCCCGTTTGGTGCGGATGAGCAGTTCTTC
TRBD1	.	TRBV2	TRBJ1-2	CASSEDGIGQGDGYTF	TGTGCCAGCAGTGAAGATGGTATCGGACAGGGGGACGGCTACACCTTC
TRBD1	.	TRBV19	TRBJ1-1	CASSRQGASNTEAFF	TGTGCCAGTAGTCGACAGGGGGCTTCGAACACTGAAGCTTTCTTT
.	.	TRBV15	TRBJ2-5	CATSRDPAGDETQYF	TGTGCCACCAGCAGAGATCCGGCAGGGGACGAGACCCAGTACTTC
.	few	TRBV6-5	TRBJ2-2	CASSFDRGGTGELFF	TGTGCCAGCTCTTTCGACAGGGGAGGGACCGGGGAGCTGTTTTTT
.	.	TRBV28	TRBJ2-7	CASSFRWGPTGLPSGYEQYF	TGTGCCAGCAGTTTCCGGTGGGGCCCGACGGGACTGCCGTCGGGCTACGAGCAGTACTTC
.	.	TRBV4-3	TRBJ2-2	CVSSQDMGANTGELFF	TGCGTCAGCAGCCAAGATATGGGCGCGAACACCGGGGAGCTGTTTTTT
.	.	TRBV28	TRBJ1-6	CASSFTLVSYNSPLHF	TGTGCCAGCAGTTTTACGTTAGTCTCCTATAATTCACCCCTCCACTTT
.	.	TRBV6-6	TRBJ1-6	CASSYRGLNSPLHF	TGTGCCAGCAGTTACAGGGGCCTTAATTCACCCCTCCACTTT